A selection of T cell receptor beta chains follows, all from one sample in a study of somatic mutations in cytotoxic T cells in rheumatoid arthritis. Assay used: immunoSEQ multiplex PCR; TCRdb lists only in-frame clones, some missing. In the table there are approximately 21,000 clones, approximately 78% of which are singletons. Sequenced: CD8+ T cells sorted from blood. Every receptor here comes from an adult with rheumatoid arthritis. Both conserved end residues are part of each CDR3. D genes are given only for firm matches. Size is omitted from some rows. Given values are once, few, many or a class for expanded clones.

>TRBV10-3|-|TRBJ1-5|-
TGTGCCATCAGTGAGTCGGAGACTGGTCAGCCCCAGCATTTT
CAISESETGQPQHF
>TRBV6-1|TRBD1|TRBJ1-5|-
TGTGCCAGCAGTGCCAGTCCCGGGACAGGAACACGTCCAGCCCAGCATTTT
CASSASPGTGTRPAQHF
>TRBV19|TRBD1|TRBJ1-2|once
TGTGCCAGTAGACTAGGGACAGGGAGAGGCTACACCTTC
CASRLGTGRGYTF
>TRBV11-2|-|TRBJ1-1|few
TGTGCCAGCAGCTTCGGGAAAATGAACACTGAAGCTTTCTTT
CASSFGKMNTEAFF
>TRBV27|-|TRBJ2-7|-
TGTGCCACGCGGGACTTCGGGAGCTCCTACGAGCAGTACTTC
CATRDFGSSYEQYF
>TRBV19|TRBD1|TRBJ1-5|-
TGTGCCAGTATTCCGGGACAGTATGGTACGGGCAATCAGCCCCAGCATTTT
CASIPGQYGTGNQPQHF
>TRBV4-1|TRBD2|TRBJ2-3|-
TGCGCCAGCAGCCAGGCTAGCGGGGCAGATACGCAGTATTTT
CASSQASGADTQYF
>TRBV28|TRBD1|TRBJ2-1|-
TGTGCCAGCAGCCCGACACAGGGGGCGGGGTACAATGAGCAGTTCTTC
CASSPTQGAGYNEQFF
>TRBV28|TRBD1|TRBJ1-2|-
TGTGCCAGCAGTCCTGGGACAGGGGGCGAGGATGGCTACACCTTC
CASSPGTGGEDGYTF
>TRBV27|-|TRBJ1-1|-
TGTGCCAGCAGTTTTCTTTCCCCCTGGGGCACTGAAGCTTTCTTT
CASSFLSPWGTEAFF
>TRBV7-9|-|TRBJ2-5|few
TGTGCCAGCAGCTTAGTGAGGGCGGAGGGAGAGACCCAGTACTTC
CASSLVRAEGETQYF
>TRBV5-4|TRBD1|TRBJ1-1|-
TGTGCCAGCAGCTTGGAAAGGGGGCCTAATGAAGCTTTCTTT
CASSLERGPNEAFF
>TRBV27|TRBD1|TRBJ1-2|-
TGTGCCAGCTCCGGGACAGGCCAAACACCTAACTATGGCTACACCTTC
CASSGTGQTPNYGYTF
>TRBV5-5|-|TRBJ2-7|-
TGTGCCAGCAGCGACCCGGCGGGGCTCGAGCAGTACTTC
CASSDPAGLEQYF
>TRBV6-6|-|TRBJ1-1|few
TGTGCCAGCAGTTACTCGATCGTGGGGGACCCTGAAGCTTTCTTT
CASSYSIVGDPEAFF
>TRBV7-8|-|TRBJ2-3|-
TGTGCCAGCAGCTTAATAGGGGTCACAGATACGCAGTATTTT
CASSLIGVTDTQYF
>TRBV11-2|-|TRBJ2-1|-
TGTGCCAGCAGCTTACGCGGGGCGGTTGAGCAGTTCTTC
CASSLRGAVEQFF
>TRBV7-9|-|TRBJ1-1|few
TGTGCCAGCAGCACCGGGGAGTGGGTTCGGAACACTGAAGCTTTCTTT
CASSTGEWVRNTEAFF
>TRBV5-1|TRBD1|TRBJ1-2|-
TGCGCCAGCAGCCCGGGGACAGGGGCGGAAGGCTACACCTTC
CASSPGTGAEGYTF
>TRBV29-1|-|TRBJ2-3|-
TGCAGCGTTGAGGGAGAGGGTAGGACAGATACGCAGTATTTT
CSVEGEGRTDTQYF
>TRBV28|-|TRBJ1-1|-
TGTGCCAGCAGTTCCCTAGTGGTATCTGCGCGGGGCACTGAAGCTTTCTTT
CASSSLVVSARGTEAFF
>TRBV5-1|-|TRBJ2-5|few
TGCGCCAGCAGCTTGTCCGGGGGACAGCTGGAGACCCAGTACTTC
CASSLSGGQLETQYF
>TRBV27|-|TRBJ1-1|few
TGTGCCAGCAGCCCACGCATAGAGACAGGCCGGAAGGGAGCTTTCTTT
CASSPRIETGRKGAFF